This T cell receptor beta chain was recorded in a study of CD4 and CD8 cells across lung adenocarcinoma regions. Donors had localized lung adenocarcinoma, a non-small cell lung cancer. TCRdb analysed the PCR reads with MiXCR anew, one entry per CDR3 protein. The sample carries around 20,000 distinct CDR3 sequences, 40% to 60% recorded once. The specimen was CD8+ T cells from the margin of a lung tumor. The source is a male donor with lung adenocarcinoma. The CD4 and CD8 labels of this study may be unreliable.

CDR3: CASSAGGFYYGYTF. The CDR3 DNA is TGTGCCAGCAGCGCTGGGGGGTTTTACTATGGCTACACCTTC. The chain couples TRBV12-3 or TRBV12-4 to TRBJ1-2; D possibly corresponds to TRBD1 (5 bases). The CDR3 extends over 14 amino acids. V shed 6 bases and J shed 3 bases, with 14 bases lying between them.